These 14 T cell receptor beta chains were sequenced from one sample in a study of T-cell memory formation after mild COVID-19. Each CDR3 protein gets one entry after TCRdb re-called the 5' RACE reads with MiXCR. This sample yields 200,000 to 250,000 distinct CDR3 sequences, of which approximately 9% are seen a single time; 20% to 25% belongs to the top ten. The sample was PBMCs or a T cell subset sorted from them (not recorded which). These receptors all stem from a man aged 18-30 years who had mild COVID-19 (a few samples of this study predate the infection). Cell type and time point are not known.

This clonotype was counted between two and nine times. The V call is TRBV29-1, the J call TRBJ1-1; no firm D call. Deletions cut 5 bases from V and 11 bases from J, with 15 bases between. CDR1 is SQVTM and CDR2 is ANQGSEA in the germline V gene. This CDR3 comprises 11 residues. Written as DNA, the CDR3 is TGCAGCGTTTACGAAGTCCGAAGCGCTTTCTTT. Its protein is CSVYEVRSAFF.

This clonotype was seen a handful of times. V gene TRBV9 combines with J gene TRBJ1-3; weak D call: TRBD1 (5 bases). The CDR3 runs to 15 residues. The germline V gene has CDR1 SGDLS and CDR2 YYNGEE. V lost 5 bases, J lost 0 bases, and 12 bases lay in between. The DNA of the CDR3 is TGTGCCAGCAGTCCCGGGGCAGACTCTGGAAACACCATATATTTT. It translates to CASSPGADSGNTIYF.

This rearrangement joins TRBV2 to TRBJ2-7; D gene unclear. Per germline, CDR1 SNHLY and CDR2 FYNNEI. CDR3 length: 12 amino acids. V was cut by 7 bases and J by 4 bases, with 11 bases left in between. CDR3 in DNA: TGTGCCAGCACGGTGATAGGTTACGAGCAGTACGTC. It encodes CASTVIGYEQYV.

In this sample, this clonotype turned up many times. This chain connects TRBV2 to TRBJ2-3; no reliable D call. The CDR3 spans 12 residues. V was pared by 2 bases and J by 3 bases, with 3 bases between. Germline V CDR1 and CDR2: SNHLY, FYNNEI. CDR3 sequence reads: CASSEQTDTQYF. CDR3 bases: TGTGCCAGCAGTGAACAAACAGATACGCAGTATTTT.

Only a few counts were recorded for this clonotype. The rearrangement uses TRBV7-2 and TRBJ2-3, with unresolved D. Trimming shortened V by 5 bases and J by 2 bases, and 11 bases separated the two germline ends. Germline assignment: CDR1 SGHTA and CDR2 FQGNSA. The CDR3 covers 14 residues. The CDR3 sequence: CASSPGLITDTQYF. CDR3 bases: TGTGCCAGCAGCCCCGGGTTGATCACAGATACGCAGTATTTT.

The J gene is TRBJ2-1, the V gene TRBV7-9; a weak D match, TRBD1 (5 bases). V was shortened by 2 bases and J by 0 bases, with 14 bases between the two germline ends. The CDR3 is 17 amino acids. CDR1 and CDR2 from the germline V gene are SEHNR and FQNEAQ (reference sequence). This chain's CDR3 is CASSLNRPRDSYNEQFF. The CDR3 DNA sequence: TGTGCCAGCAGCTTAAATAGGCCCAGGGACTCCTACAATGAGCAGTTCTTC.

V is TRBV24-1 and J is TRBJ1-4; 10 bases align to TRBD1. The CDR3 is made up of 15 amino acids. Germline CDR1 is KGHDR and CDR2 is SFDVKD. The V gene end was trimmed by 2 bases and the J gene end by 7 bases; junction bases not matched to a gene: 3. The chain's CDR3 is CATSDSGTGAEKLFF. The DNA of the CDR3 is TGTGCCACCAGTGATTCCGGGACAGGGGCTGAAAAACTGTTTTTT.

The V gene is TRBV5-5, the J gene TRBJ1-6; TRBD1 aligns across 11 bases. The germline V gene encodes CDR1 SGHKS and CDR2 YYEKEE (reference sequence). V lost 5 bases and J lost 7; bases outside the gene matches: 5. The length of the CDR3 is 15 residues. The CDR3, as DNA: TGTGCCAGCAGATACGGACAGGGGGCGAATTCACCCCTCCACTTT. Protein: CASRYGQGANSPLHF.

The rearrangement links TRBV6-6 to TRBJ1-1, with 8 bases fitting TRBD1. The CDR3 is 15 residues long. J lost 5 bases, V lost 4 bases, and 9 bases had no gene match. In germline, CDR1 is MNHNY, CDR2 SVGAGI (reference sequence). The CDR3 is CASSFASDRETEAFF. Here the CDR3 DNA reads TGTGCCAGCAGTTTCGCCTCGGACAGGGAGACTGAAGCTTTCTTT.

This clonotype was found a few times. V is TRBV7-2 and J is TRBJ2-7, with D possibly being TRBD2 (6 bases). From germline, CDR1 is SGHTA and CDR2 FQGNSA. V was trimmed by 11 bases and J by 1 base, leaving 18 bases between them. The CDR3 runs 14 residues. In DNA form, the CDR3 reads TGTGCCGCGGCCGGGGGACCCGGGTCCTACGAGCAGTACTTC. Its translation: CAAAGGPGSYEQYF.

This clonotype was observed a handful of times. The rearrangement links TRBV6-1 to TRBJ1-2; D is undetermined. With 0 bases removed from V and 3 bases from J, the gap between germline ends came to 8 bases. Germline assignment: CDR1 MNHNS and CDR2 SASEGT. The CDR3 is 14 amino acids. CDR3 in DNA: TGTGCCAGCAGTGAAGCGGTATGGGACTATGGCTACACCTTC. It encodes CASSEAVWDYGYTF.

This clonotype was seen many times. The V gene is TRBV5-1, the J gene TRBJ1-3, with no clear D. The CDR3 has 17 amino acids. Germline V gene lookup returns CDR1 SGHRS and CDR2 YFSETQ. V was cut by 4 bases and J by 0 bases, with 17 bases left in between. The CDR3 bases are TGCGCCAGCAGCCCCGACCGACAAGGCGACTCTGGAAACACCATATATTTT. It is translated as CASSPDRQGDSGNTIYF.

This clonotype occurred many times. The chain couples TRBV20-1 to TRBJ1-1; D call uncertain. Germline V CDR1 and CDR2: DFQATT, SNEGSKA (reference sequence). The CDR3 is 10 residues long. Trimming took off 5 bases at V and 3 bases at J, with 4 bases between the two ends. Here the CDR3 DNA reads TGCAGTGCTGGGGACACTGAAGCTTTCTTT. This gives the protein CSAGDTEAFF.

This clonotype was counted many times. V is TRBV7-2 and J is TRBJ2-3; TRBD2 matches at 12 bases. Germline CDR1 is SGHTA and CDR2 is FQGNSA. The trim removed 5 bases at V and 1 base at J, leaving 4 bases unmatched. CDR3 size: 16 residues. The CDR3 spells CASSPRLAGGTDTQYF. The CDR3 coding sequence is TGTGCCAGCAGCCCCCGACTAGCGGGGGGCACAGATACGCAGTATTTT.